This T cell receptor (beta chain) was found in a study of blood T cells in healthy people across ages. Using a J-beta primer mix together with a sample-barcoded 5' primer, a second PCR was run for roughly 6 to 12 cycles. TCRdb itself ran the 5' RACE reads through MiXCR, one entry per CDR3 protein. The sample records more than 800,000 distinct CDR3 sequences, around 45% being singletons. This clonotype was observed a handful of times. The CDR3 has 16 residues. Germline V gives CDR1 MGHDK, CDR2 SYGVNS. V lost 7 bases, J lost 2 bases, and 20 bases lay in between. Sequenced input: blood. This rearrangement joins TRBV25-1 to TRBJ2-5; tentatively, D is TRBD2 (7 bases). The TCR comes from a woman aged 60-70 years in good health. The CDR3 here is CASTPGEGEEQETQYF. CDR3 bases: TGTGCCAGCACCCCAGGGGAGGGTGAAGAACAAGAGACCCAGTACTTC.